This T cell receptor beta chain was identified in a study of blood T cell repertoires in COVID-19. Study overall: The United States, Italy and Spain were the sources of the acute and convalescent COVID-19 samples. PBMCs, B-cell-depleted T cells, or T cells provided the cDNA or gDNA that made up the material.

Trimming took off 4 bases at V and 1 base at J, with 2 bases between the two ends. The germline V gene encodes CDR1 SGHDN and CDR2 FVKESK. The CDR3 is 13 residues long. Authors' methods: Reference gene primers were amplified, and this amplification served to estimate nucleated cell counts. The assay was immunoSEQ multiplex PCR, and TCRdb's table has in-frame clones only and misses some. That table gives V, J and clone size, and the DNA gave D and trimming. This sample yields around 92,000 clones, of which approximately 86% are seen a single time; roughly 30% belongs to the top ten. The clonotype comes from an elderly woman with acute or convalescent COVID-19. The V call is TRBV14, the J call TRBJ2-6; D call uncertain. Sequenced: peripheral blood. CDR3 region: CASSPSGANVLTF. The CDR3 bases are TGTGCCAGCAGCCCTTCTGGGGCCAACGTCCTGACTTTC. The full variable domain, rest sourced from reference TRBV14 and TRBJ2-6, is EAGVTQFPSHSVIEKGQTVTLRCDPISGHDNLYWYRRVMGKEIKFLLHFVKESKQDESGMPNNRFLAERTGGTYSTLKVQPAELEDSGVYFCASSPSGANVLTFGAGSRLTVL.